A single T cell receptor (beta chain) is shown here with its context. Using immunoSEQ multiplex PCR, the repertoire was profiled, and TCRdb retains in-frame clones only, with some absent. This sample has around 110,000 clones, with just under 95% found just once. This sample was taken from a study of T cell changes during pregnancy in multiple sclerosis. Germline V gene data show CDR1 as MNHEY and CDR2 as SMNVEV (reference sequence). The CDR3 totals 11 residues. V lost 5 bases, J lost 1 base, and 2 bases lay in between. V usage is TRBV27 and J usage is TRBJ1-1; D uncertain. This clonotype was sampled from a female donor in good health, enrolled as a control in a pregnancy study. Here the sequenced sample was peripheral blood, taken in the third trimester of pregnancy. The CDR3 here is CASSQNTEAFF. Here the CDR3 DNA reads TGTGCCAGCAGTCAGAACACTGAAGCTTTCTTT.